A single sample is the source of the 32 T cell receptor beta chains below, sequenced in a study of shared clonotypes between healthy human individuals. This table comes from immunoSEQ multiplex PCR, and its TCRdb copy is limited to in-frame clones, with some not included. The table lists about 1.1 million clones, 77% of them singletons. Material: memory CD4+ T cells from PBMCs. The subset: CD45RA-negative fraction. These receptors were taken from a man aged 18 to 30 in good health. Some clones in this sample may be carry-over from other donors' samples.

This rearrangement joins TRBV7-3 to TRBJ2-2; 12 bases are a match to TRBD2. The CDR3 is made up of 14 amino acids. Trimming removed 5 bases from V and 5 bases from J; junction bases left unmatched: 0. Germline CDR1 reads SGHTA; CDR2 reads FQGTGA. CDR3 coding DNA: TGTGCCAGCAGCGGGACTAGCGGGACCGGGGAGCTGTTTTTT. This encodes CASSGTSGTGELFF.

J is TRBJ1-2 and V is TRBV28; D call uncertain. Germline loops: CDR1 MDHEN, CDR2 SYDVKM. V was cut by 1 base and J by 8 bases, with 14 bases left in between. CDR3 length equals 14 residues. CDR3 amino acids: CASSLSATDGGYTF. The DNA for the CDR3 is TGTGCCAGCAGTTTATCCGCGACTGATGGGGGCTACACCTTC.

V is TRBV19 and J is TRBJ2-7; a possible D gene is TRBD2 (6 bases). V was trimmed by 0 bases and J by 6 bases, leaving 15 bases between them. The CDR3 spans 15 residues. CDR1 and CDR2 (germline): LNHDA, SQIVND (reference sequence). CDR3 DNA sequence: TGTGCCAGTAGTATAGATCCCGGATCTAGCGCCGAGCAGTACTTC. Translation: CASSIDPGSSAEQYF.

The CDR3 reads CASSLWVSPSYEQYF. The DNA for the CDR3 is TGTGCCAGCAGCTTATGGGTATCTCCTTCCTACGAGCAGTACTTC. V usage is TRBV7-2 and J usage is TRBJ2-7; D call uncertain. The length of the CDR3 is 15 residues. Germline V gives CDR1 SGHTA, CDR2 FQGNSA. V lost 2 bases to trimming and J lost 1 base, with 12 bases between them. The variable domain in full, completed from reference TRBV7-2 and TRBJ2-7, reads GAGVSQSPSNKVTEKGKDVELRCDPISGHTALYWYRQSLGQGLEFLIYFQGNSAPDKSGLPSDRFSAERTGGSVSTLTIQRTQQEDSAVYLCASSLWVSPSYEQYFGPGTRLTVT.

This sequence joins TRBV27 and TRBJ2-5, with no clear D. From germline, CDR1 is MNHEY and CDR2 SMNVEV (reference sequence). The length of the CDR3 is 12 residues. Trimming stripped 5 bases from V and 2 bases from J, with 6 bases between. CDR3 protein: CASSNLQETQYF. As DNA, the CDR3 is TGTGCCAGCAGTAACCTACAAGAGACCCAGTACTTC.

This clone was seen only once. The chain recombines TRBV10-1 with TRBJ2-1, with D hard to call. The CDR3 has 15 residues. The germline CDR1 and CDR2 sequences are WNHNN and SYGVQD (reference sequence). V lost 2 bases to trimming and J lost 0 bases, with 8 bases between them. The CDR3 region is CASSEAPSSYNEQFF. The DNA of the CDR3 is TGCGCCAGCAGTGAGGCTCCGAGCTCCTACAATGAGCAGTTCTTC.

The CDR3: CAWTQDNLKGTQYF. CDR3 DNA sequence: TGTGCCTGGACCCAAGACAACCTTAAAGGGACCCAGTACTTC. The rearrangement joins TRBV30 to TRBJ2-5; D unclear. V dropped 4 bases and J dropped 7 bases, with 19 bases sitting between them. CDR1 is GTSNPN, CDR2 SVGIG, per germline (reference sequence). The CDR3 length is 14 residues.

The genes are TRBV2 and TRBJ1-1; D is unresolved. This CDR3 is 11 amino acids long. The V and J ends lost 5 bases and 3 bases respectively, with 4 bases between them. In germline, CDR1 is SNHLY, CDR2 FYNNEI. The CDR3 region is CASSYDTEAFF. DNA for the CDR3: TGTGCCAGCAGTTACGACACTGAAGCTTTCTTT. The variable domain in full, with the rest retrieved from reference TRBV2 and TRBJ1-1, is EPEVTQTPSHQVTQMGQEVILRCVPISNHLYFYWYRQILGQKVEFLVSFYNNEISEKSEIFDDQFSVERPDGSNFTLKIRSTKLEDSAMYFCASSYDTEAFFGQGTRLTVV.

The chain couples TRBV28 to TRBJ1-6; D is unresolved. The CDR3 is 14 amino acids. Germline V gives CDR1 MDHEN, CDR2 SYDVKM. Trimming removed 3 bases from V and 9 bases from J, with 12 bases in between. CDR3 in DNA: TGTGCCAGCAGTTTTGGTATTAGGAGTTCACCCCTCCACTTT. Translating gives CASSFGIRSSPLHF.

The V call is TRBV10-3, the J call TRBJ1-1; D is unresolved. Germline CDR1 reads ENHRY; CDR2 reads SYGVKD. The CDR3 runs to 13 residues. The V and J ends lost 3 bases and 1 base respectively, with 6 bases between them. This CDR3 reads CAISDVWNTEAFF. The CDR3, as DNA: TGTGCCATCAGTGATGTCTGGAACACTGAAGCTTTCTTT.

Concerning this clone: A much bigger clone sits one base away, suggesting this may be a read error. No conserved phenylalanine or tryptophan is present at the end of the CDR3, so a read error is the likely explanation. The rearrangement joins TRBV18 to TRBJ1-3, with 10 bases identical to TRBD1. Germline loops: CDR1 KGHSH, CDR2 LQKENI. The V gene end was trimmed by 5 bases and the J gene end by 3 bases; junction bases not matched to a gene: 4. The CDR3 runs 15 residues. CDR3: CASSDRGRYGNTIYL. The CDR3 nucleotides read TGTGCCAGCTCAGACAGGGGGCGGTATGGAAACACCATATATCTT.

The chain employs TRBV5-1 and TRBJ1-1; D remains ambiguous. The CDR3 length is 15 residues. Germline-derived CDR1 and CDR2 are SGHRS and YFSETQ. The V end lost 2 bases, the J end lost 1 base, and 12 bases lay between the germline ends. The CDR3 DNA sequence: TGCGCCAGCAGCTTCTCCCCGTTGCCGAACACTGAAGCTTTCTTT. This encodes CASSFSPLPNTEAFF. Full variable domain (outside the CDR3, taken from reference TRBV5-1 and TRBJ1-1): KAGVTQTPRYLIKTRGQQVTLSCSPISGHRSVSWYQQTPGQGLQFLFEYFSETQRNKGNFPGRFSGRQFSNSRSEMNVSTLELGDSALYLCASSFSPLPNTEAFFGQGTRLTVV.

This clone appeared once. This clone may be a read error of a much larger clone one base away. The CDR3: CASSLATGPWETRYF. The CDR3 DNA follows: TGCGCCAGCAGCTTGGCGACAGGGCCGTGGGAGACCCGGTACTTC. The V gene is TRBV5-1, the J gene TRBJ2-5, with 7 nucleotides matching TRBD1. Germline CDR1 reads SGHRS; CDR2 reads YFSETQ. The CDR3 runs 15 residues. The variable domain in full, with the rest retrieved from reference TRBV5-1 and TRBJ2-5, is KAGVTQTPRYLIKTRGQQVTLSCSPISGHRSVSWYQQTPGQGLQFLFEYFSETQRNKGNFPGRFSGRQFSNSRSEMNVSTLELGDSALYLCASSLATGPWETRYFGPGTRLLVL.

The chain links TRBV7-8 to TRBJ2-2, with a tentative D call TRBD2 (7 bases). The CDR3 loop spans 17 amino acids. The germline gives CDR1 SGHVS, CDR2 FQNEAQ. V gave up 5 bases and J gave up 3 bases, with 19 bases separating them. CDR3 residues: CASSPLGGGTYTGELFF. The DNA of the CDR3 is TGTGCCAGCAGCCCCTTGGGAGGGGGGACGTACACCGGGGAGCTGTTTTTT.

This clone appeared a few times. The chain is built from TRBV11-2 and TRBJ2-5, with unresolved D. The germline gives CDR1 SGHAT, CDR2 FQNNGV. Trimming took 4 bases from V and 4 from J, leaving 13 bases between them. The CDR3 length is 14 residues. As DNA, the CDR3 is TGTGCCAGCAGCTCTTTGGTGGGTGGAGAGACCCAGTACTTC. Protein: CASSSLVGGETQYF.

The chain joins TRBV7-2 to TRBJ2-5; TRBD2 agrees at 15 bases. The V gene end was trimmed by 4 bases and the J gene end by 0 bases; junction bases not matched to a gene: 6. This CDR3 spans 18 amino acids. The germline gives CDR1 SGHTA, CDR2 FQGNSA. CDR3 loop: CASSSGTSGRTYQETQYF. The CDR3 nucleotides read TGTGCCAGCAGCTCGGGGACTAGCGGGAGGACGTACCAAGAGACCCAGTACTTC.

The V and J genes are TRBV7-3 and TRBJ1-1; D gene uncertain. Trimming pared 2 bases from V and 5 bases from J, leaving 9 bases between. This CDR3 has 13 residues. The germline gives CDR1 SGHTA, CDR2 FQGTGA. CDR3 amino acids: CASSLLWETEAFF. Written as DNA, the CDR3 is TGTGCCAGCAGCTTACTATGGGAGACTGAAGCTTTCTTT.

This clone was detected once. In nucleotides, the CDR3 is TGCGCCAGCAGTCAATCGACGAAGGGAGACGAGCAGTACTTC. Amino acids: CASSQSTKGDEQYF. The chain is built from TRBV23-1 and TRBJ2-7; D may be TRBD2 (5 bases). TRBV23-1 is marked as an open reading frame, function uncertain. Trimming cost V 0 bases and J 5 bases, with 11 bases left between them. This CDR3 comprises 14 residues.

The chain joins TRBV5-1 to TRBJ2-3; D not resolved. The CDR3 loop spans 14 amino acids. Germline V gene lookup returns CDR1 SGHRS and CDR2 YFSETQ. V was cut by 0 bases and J by 2 bases, with 7 bases left in between. The CDR3 sequence: CASSLALNTDTQYF. CDR3 DNA sequence: TGCGCCAGCAGCTTGGCCCTAAACACAGATACGCAGTATTTT.

CDR3 in amino acids: CASSFVTDGTGELFF. In DNA form, the CDR3 reads TGTGCCAGCAGCTTCGTCACCGACGGCACCGGGGAGCTGTTTTTT. This rearrangement joins TRBV7-3 to TRBJ2-2; D call uncertain. V lost 3 bases, J lost 4 bases, and 12 bases lay in between. Germline V gives CDR1 SGHTA, CDR2 FQGTGA. This CDR3 contains 15 residues.

The chain uses TRBV11-3 and TRBJ2-1, with 7 bases that match TRBD1. Germline CDR1 SGHNT, CDR2 YENEEA. The CDR3 is made up of 15 amino acids. The V gene end was trimmed by 3 bases and the J gene end by 7 bases; junction bases not matched to a gene: 9. The CDR3 is CASSLTGHHGNEQFF. The CDR3 DNA reads TGTGCCAGCAGCTTGACAGGGCACCATGGAAATGAGCAGTTCTTC.

The CDR3 DNA is TGTGCCAGTAGAGCGACAGACCTTAACACTGAAGCTTTCTTT. Its translation: CASRATDLNTEAFF. The chain carries TRBV19 and TRBJ1-1; TRBD1 might be the D (5 bases). Between the trimmed V and J ends, which lost 6 bases and 2 bases, there was a span of 13 bases. Looked up from germline, CDR1 is LNHDA and CDR2 is SQIVND (reference sequence). The CDR3 consists of 14 residues.

J is TRBJ2-7 and V is TRBV6-6, with TRBD1 identical over 7 bases. The CDR3 has 14 amino acids. In germline, CDR1 is MNHNY, CDR2 SVGAGI (reference sequence). J gave up 6 bases and V 6 bases, and 11 bases lay outside the gene matches. CDR3 region: CASRDLQGKGEQYF. The CDR3 bases are TGTGCCAGCAGGGACCTACAGGGGAAGGGCGAGCAGTACTTC.

V gene TRBV5-6 combines with J gene TRBJ2-7; D is perhaps TRBD2 (6 bases). CDR3 length: 13 residues. V was trimmed by 2 bases and J by 3 bases, leaving 9 bases between them. Germline V CDR1 and CDR2: SGHDT, YYEEEE. The CDR3 reads CASSLGLHYEQYF. CDR3 DNA: TGTGCCAGCAGCTTAGGACTACACTACGAGCAGTACTTC.

There are a few counts of this clone. The chain uses TRBV30 and TRBJ1-6; D call uncertain. V was clipped by 0 bases and J by 13 bases, with 16 bases between them. The CDR3 sequence is 14 residues long. Germline values: CDR1 GTSNPN, CDR2 SVGIG (reference sequence). CDR3 sequence reads: CAWSVRSEAAPLHF. DNA of the CDR3: TGTGCCTGGAGTGTACGATCCGAGGCGGCGCCCCTCCACTTT.

As for this clone: The junction and the germline gene differ at one end; a read error may be behind it. CDR3 nucleotide sequence: TGTGCCAGCAGCCTGAACAGGGGAGTAGGGACTGAAGCTTCCTTT. This sequence encodes CASSLNRGVGTEASF. The rearrangement joins TRBV7-9 to TRBJ1-1; the match to TRBD1 covers 7 bases. CDR3 length: 15 amino acids. CDR1 and CDR2 (germline): SEHNR, FQNEAQ (reference sequence).

The CDR3 DNA reads TGTGCCACCGCTTTGACAGGGGGTGGCTATGGCTACACCTTC. This sequence encodes CATALTGGGYGYTF. The genes are TRBV6-1 and TRBJ1-2; 9 nucleotides line up with TRBD1. In germline, CDR1 is MNHNS, CDR2 SASEGT. V was pared by 10 bases and J by 4 bases, with 10 bases of the junction left unmatched. The CDR3 spans 14 residues.

The CDR3 here is CASSTSRGANVLTF. CDR3 coding DNA: TGTGCCAGCAGTACCTCCCGGGGGGCCAACGTCCTGACTTTC. The chain links TRBV28 to TRBJ2-6; no firm D call. V was shortened by 5 bases and J by 4 bases, with 9 bases between the two germline ends. The germline V gene has CDR1 MDHEN and CDR2 SYDVKM. The CDR3 covers 14 residues. The whole variable domain, remainder taken from reference TRBV28 and TRBJ2-6, is DVKVTQSSRYLVKRTGEKVFLECVQDMDHENMFWYRQDPGLGLRLIYFSYDVKMKEKGDIPEGYSVSREKKERFSLILESASTNQTSMYLCASSTSRGANVLTFGAGSRLTVL.

This chain links TRBV19 with TRBJ1-1; possible D gene TRBD1, 5 bases. The germline CDR1 and CDR2 sequences are LNHDA and SQIVND (reference sequence). CDR3 length: 14 amino acids. V dropped 4 bases and J dropped 4 bases, with 13 bases sitting between them. The CDR3 bases are TGTGCCAGTAGTAGCGGGGGAGGGACCACTGAAGCTTTCTTT. Protein product: CASSSGGGTTEAFF.

The rearrangement joins TRBV28 to TRBJ2-7; no reliable D call. Between the trimmed V and J ends, which lost 5 bases and 6 bases, there was a span of 17 bases. CDR1 and CDR2 from the germline V gene are MDHEN and SYDVKM. The CDR3 has 14 amino acids. The CDR3 protein is CASSLGARLIEQYF. The CDR3 DNA reads as TGTGCCAGCAGTCTAGGAGCTAGACTCATCGAGCAGTACTTC.

A few counts support this clone. Distinct nucleotide sequences in the sample also encode this CDR3. The chain recombines TRBV9 with TRBJ2-3; 12 bases map to TRBD2. The CDR3 length is 15 residues. V was clipped by 3 bases and J by 6 bases; unmatched bases: 5. Looked up from germline, CDR1 is SGDLS and CDR2 is YYNGEE. The CDR3 protein is CASSASGRAGDTQYF. CDR3 nucleotide sequence: TGTGCCAGCAGCGCTAGCGGGAGGGCCGGGGATACGCAGTATTTT.

The V gene is TRBV28, the J gene TRBJ2-6; unclear D gene. The CDR3 covers 12 residues. V was trimmed by 10 bases and J by 4 bases, leaving 8 bases between them. The germline gives CDR1 MDHEN, CDR2 SYDVKM. The CDR3 is CATMTGANVLTF. CDR3 sequence (DNA): TGTGCCACCATGACAGGGGCCAACGTCCTGACTTTC.